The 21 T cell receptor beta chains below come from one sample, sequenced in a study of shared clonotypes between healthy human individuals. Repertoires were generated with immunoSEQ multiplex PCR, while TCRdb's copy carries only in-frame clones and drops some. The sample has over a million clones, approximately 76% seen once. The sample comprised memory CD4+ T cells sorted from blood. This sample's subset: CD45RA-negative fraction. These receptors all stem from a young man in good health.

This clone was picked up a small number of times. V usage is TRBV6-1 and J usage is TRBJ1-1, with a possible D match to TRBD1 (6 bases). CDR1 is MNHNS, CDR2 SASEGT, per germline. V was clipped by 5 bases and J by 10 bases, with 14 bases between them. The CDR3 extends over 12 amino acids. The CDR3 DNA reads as TGTGCCAGCAGTCAAGAACAGGGTGGAGCTTTCTTT. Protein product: CASSQEQGGAFF.

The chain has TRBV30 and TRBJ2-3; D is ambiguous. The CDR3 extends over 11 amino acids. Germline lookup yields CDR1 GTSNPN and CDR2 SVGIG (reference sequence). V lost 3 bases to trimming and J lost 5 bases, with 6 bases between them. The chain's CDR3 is CAWSLGDTQYF. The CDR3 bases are TGTGCCTGGAGCCTTGGAGATACGCAGTATTTT.

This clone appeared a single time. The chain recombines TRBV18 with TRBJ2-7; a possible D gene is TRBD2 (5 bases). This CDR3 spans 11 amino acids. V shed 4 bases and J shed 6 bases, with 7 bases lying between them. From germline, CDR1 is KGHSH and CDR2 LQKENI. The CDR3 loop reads CASSLGAEQYF. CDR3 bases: TGTGCCAGCTCACTGGGAGCCGAGCAGTACTTC.

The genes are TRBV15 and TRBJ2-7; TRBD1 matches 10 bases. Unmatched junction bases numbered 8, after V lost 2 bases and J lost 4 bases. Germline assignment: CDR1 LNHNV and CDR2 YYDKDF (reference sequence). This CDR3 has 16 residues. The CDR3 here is CATSRSFGQGDYEQYF. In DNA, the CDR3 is TGTGCCACCAGCAGAAGTTTCGGACAGGGGGATTACGAGCAGTACTTC.

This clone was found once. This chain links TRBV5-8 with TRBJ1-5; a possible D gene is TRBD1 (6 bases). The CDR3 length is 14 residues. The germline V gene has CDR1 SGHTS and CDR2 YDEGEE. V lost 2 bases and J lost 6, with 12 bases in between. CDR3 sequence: CASSFNRDGQPQHF. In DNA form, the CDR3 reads TGTGCCAGCAGCTTCAACAGGGATGGTCAGCCCCAGCATTTT.

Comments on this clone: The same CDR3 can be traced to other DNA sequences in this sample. The CDR3 here is CASSLDRGRTGELFF. The CDR3 DNA reads as TGTGCCAGCAGCTTGGATAGGGGGCGCACCGGGGAGCTGTTTTTT. The J gene is TRBJ2-2, the V gene TRBV5-6; 7 nucleotides match TRBD1. Per germline, CDR1 SGHDT and CDR2 YYEEEE. This CDR3 is 15 amino acids long. Trimming took 0 bases from V and 4 from J; bases not matched to a gene: 3.

The CDR3 coding sequence is TGTGCCAGCAGTATTGACCTAGATAGCACAGATACGCAGTATTTT. It codes for CASSIDLDSTDTQYF. V is TRBV5-6 and J is TRBJ2-3; D is unresolved. The V gene lost 5 bases and the J gene lost 0 bases, with 13 bases spanning the gap. Germline CDR1 SGHDT, CDR2 YYEEEE. The CDR3 is 15 residues long.

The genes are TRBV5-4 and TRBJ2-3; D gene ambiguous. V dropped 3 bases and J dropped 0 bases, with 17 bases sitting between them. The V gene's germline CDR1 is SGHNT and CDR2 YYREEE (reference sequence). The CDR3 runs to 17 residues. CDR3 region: CASSSGSGLGSTDTQYF. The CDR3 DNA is TGTGCCAGCAGCTCCGGAAGTGGGTTGGGGAGCACAGATACGCAGTATTTT.

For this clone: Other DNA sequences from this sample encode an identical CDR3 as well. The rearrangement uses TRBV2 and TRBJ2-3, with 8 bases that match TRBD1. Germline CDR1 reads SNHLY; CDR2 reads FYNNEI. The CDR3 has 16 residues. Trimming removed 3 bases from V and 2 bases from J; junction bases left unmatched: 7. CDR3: CASSDLGQGSTDTQYF. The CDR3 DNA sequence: TGTGCCAGCAGTGATCTAGGACAGGGATCCACAGATACGCAGTATTTT.

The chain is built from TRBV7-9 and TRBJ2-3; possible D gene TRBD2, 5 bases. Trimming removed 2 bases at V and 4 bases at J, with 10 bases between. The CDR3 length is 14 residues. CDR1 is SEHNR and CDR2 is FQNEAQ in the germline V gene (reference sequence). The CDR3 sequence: CASSLNFGADTQYF. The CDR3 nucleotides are TGTGCCAGCAGCTTAAATTTCGGGGCAGATACGCAGTATTTT.

CDR3 bases: TGCGCCAGCAGCTTGCAGGTTGGTGGCACAGATACGCAGTATTTT. Amino acids: CASSLQVGGTDTQYF. This sequence joins TRBV5-1 and TRBJ2-3, with no clear D. Germline CDR1 SGHRS, CDR2 YFSETQ. The V end lost 1 base, the J end lost 1 base, and 10 bases lay between the germline ends. The CDR3 covers 15 residues.

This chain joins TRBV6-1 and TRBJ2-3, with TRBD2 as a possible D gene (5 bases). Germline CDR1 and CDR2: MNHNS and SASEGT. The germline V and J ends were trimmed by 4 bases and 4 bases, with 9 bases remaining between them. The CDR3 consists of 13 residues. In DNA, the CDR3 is TGTGCCAGCAGTGGACTACCCCCAGATACGCAGTATTTT. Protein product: CASSGLPPDTQYF.

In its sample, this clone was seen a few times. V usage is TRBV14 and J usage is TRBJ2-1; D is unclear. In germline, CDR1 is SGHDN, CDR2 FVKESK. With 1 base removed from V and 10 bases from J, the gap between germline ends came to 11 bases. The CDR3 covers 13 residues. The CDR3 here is CASSQARLGEQFF. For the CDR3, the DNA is TGTGCCAGCAGCCAAGCTCGCTTGGGGGAGCAGTTCTTC.

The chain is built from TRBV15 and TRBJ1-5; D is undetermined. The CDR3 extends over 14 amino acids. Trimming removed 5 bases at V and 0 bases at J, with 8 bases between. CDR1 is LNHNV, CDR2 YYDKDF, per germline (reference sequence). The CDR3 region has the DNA TGTGCCACCAGCTTTGACTATAGCAATCAGCCCCAGCATTTT. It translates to CATSFDYSNQPQHF.

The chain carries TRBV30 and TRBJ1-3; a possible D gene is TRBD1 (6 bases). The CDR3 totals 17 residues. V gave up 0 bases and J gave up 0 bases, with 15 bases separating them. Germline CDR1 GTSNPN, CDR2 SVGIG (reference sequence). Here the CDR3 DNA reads TGTGCCTGGAGTGTACGGGGGCCGGGGGGCTCTGGAAACACCATATATTTT. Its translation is CAWSVRGPGGSGNTIYF. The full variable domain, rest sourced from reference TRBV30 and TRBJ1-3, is SQTIHQWPATLVQPVGSPLSLECTVEGTSNPNLYWYRQAAGRGLQLLFYSVGIGQISSEVPQNLSASRPQDRQFILSSKKLLLSDSGFYLCAWSVRGPGGSGNTIYFGEGSWLTVV.

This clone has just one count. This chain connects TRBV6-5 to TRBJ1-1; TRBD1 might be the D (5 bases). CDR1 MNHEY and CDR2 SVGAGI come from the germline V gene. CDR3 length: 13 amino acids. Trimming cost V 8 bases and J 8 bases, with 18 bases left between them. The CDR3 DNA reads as TGTGCCAGCCGTGCGTTGGGGGGAAACGAAGCTTTCTTT. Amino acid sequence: CASRALGGNEAFF.

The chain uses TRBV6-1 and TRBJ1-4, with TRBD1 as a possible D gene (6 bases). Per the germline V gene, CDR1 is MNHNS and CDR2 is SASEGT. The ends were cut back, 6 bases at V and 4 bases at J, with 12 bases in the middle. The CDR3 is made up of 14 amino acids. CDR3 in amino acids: CASRLQGDNEKLFF. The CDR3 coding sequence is TGTGCCAGCAGATTACAGGGTGATAATGAAAAACTGTTTTTT.

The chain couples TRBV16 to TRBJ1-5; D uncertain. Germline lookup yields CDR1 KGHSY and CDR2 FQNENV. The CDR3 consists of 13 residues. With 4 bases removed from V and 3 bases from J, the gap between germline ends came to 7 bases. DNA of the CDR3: TGTGCCAGCAGCCTAGAATACAATCAGCCCCAGCATTTT. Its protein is CASSLEYNQPQHF.

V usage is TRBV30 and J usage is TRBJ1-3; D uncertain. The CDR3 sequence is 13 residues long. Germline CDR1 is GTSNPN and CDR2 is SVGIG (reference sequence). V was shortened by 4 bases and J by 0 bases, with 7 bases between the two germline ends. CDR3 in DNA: TGTGCCTGGACGCCGAGCTCTGGAAACACCATATATTTT. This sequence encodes CAWTPSSGNTIYF.

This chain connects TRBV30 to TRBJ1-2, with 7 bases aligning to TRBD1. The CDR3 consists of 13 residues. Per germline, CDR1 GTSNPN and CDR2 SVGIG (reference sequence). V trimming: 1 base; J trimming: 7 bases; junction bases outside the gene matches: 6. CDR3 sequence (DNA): TGTGCCTGGAGTGGGGGGGGACAGCTTGGCTACACCTTC. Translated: CAWSGGGQLGYTF. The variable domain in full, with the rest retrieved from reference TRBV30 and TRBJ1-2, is SQTIHQWPATLVQPVGSPLSLECTVEGTSNPNLYWYRQAAGRGLQLLFYSVGIGQISSEVPQNLSASRPQDRQFILSSKKLLLSDSGFYLCAWSGGGQLGYTFGSGTRLTVV.

This CDR3 is CASSNTLKGEQFF. The CDR3 DNA sequence: TGTGCCAGCAGCAATACATTAAAGGGTGAGCAGTTCTTC. The J gene is TRBJ2-1, the V gene TRBV7-8; D remains unclear. Germline V gene lookup returns CDR1 SGHVS and CDR2 FQNEAQ. Deletions cut 5 bases from V and 9 bases from J, with 14 bases between. The CDR3 totals 13 residues.